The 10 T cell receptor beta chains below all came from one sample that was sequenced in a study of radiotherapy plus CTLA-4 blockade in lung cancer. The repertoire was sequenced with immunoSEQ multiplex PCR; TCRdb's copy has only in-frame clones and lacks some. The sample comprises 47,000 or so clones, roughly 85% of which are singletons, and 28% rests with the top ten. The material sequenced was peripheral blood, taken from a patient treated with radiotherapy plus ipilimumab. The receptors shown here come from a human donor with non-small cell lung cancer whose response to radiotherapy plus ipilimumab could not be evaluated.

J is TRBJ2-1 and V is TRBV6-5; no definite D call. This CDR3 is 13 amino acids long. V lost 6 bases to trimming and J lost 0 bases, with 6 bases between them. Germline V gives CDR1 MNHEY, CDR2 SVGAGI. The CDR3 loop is CASSPGSYNEQFF. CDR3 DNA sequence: TGTGCCAGCAGCCCGGGCTCCTACAATGAGCAGTTCTTC.

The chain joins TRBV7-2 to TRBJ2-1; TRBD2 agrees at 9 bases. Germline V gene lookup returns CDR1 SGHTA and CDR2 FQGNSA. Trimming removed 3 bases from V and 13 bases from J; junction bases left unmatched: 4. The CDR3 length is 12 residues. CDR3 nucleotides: TGTGCCAGCAGCTTGTCTAGCGGGACCCAGTTCTTC. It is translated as CASSLSSGTQFF.

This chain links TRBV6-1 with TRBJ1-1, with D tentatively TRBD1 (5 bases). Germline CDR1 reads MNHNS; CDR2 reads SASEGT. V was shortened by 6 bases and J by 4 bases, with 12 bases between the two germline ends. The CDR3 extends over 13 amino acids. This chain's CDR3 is CASRLEGLTEAFF. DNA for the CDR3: TGTGCCAGCAGGTTGGAGGGGCTCACTGAAGCTTTCTTT.

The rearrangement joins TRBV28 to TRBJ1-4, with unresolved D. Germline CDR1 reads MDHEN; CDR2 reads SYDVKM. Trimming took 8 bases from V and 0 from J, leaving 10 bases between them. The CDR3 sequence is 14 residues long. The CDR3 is CASGDFATNEKLFF. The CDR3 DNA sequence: TGTGCCAGCGGAGATTTTGCAACTAATGAAAAACTGTTTTTT. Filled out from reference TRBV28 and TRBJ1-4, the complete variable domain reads DVKVTQSSRYLVKRTGEKVFLECVQDMDHENMFWYRQDPGLGLRLIYFSYDVKMKEKGDIPEGYSVSREKKERFSLILESASTNQTSMYLCASGDFATNEKLFFGSGTQLSVL.

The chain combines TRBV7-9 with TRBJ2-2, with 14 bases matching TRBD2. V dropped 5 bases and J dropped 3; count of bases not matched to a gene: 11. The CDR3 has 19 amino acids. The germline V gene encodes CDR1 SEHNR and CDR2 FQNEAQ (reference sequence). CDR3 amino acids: CASSARLAGGPIYTGELFF. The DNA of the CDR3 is TGTGCCAGCAGCGCCCGACTAGCGGGAGGGCCTATCTACACCGGGGAGCTGTTTTTT.

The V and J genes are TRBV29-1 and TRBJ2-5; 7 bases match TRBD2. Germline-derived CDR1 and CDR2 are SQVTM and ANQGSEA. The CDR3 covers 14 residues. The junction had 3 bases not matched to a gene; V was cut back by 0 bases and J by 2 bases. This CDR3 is CSVEDVGGQETQYF. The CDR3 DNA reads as TGCAGCGTTGAAGACGTGGGGGGGCAAGAGACCCAGTACTTC.

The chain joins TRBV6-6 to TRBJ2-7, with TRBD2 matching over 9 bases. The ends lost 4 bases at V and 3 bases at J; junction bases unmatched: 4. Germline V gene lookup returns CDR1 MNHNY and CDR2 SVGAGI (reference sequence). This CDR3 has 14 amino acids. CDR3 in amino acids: CASSWGLADYEQYF. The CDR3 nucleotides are TGTGCCAGCAGTTGGGGACTAGCAGACTACGAGCAGTACTTC.

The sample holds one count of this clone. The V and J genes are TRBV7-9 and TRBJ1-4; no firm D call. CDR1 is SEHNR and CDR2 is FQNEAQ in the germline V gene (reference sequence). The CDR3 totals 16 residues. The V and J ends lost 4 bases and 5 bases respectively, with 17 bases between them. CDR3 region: CASSSPGDGRNEKLFF. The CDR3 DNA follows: TGTGCCAGCAGCTCACCCGGGGATGGGAGAAATGAAAAACTGTTTTTT.

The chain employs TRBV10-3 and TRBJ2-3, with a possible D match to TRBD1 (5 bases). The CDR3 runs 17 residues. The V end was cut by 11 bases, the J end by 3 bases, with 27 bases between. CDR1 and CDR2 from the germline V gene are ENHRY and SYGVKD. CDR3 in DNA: TGTGCCTCAAACGAAGTGATTGGTAGGGGATCTACAGATACGCAGTATTTT. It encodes CASNEVIGRGSTDTQYF.

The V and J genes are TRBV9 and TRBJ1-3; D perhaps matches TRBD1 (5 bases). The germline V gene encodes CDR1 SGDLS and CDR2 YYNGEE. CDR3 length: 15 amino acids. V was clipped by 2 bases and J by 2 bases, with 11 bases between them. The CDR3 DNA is TGTGCCAGCAGCGTTTTAGGGGTGGCTGGAAACACCATATATTTT. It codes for CASSVLGVAGNTIYF. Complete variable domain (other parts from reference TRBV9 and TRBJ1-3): DSGVTQTPKHLITATGQRVTLRCSPRSGDLSVYWYQQSLDQGLQFLIQYYNGEERAKGNILERFSAQQFPDLHSELNLSSLELGDSALYFCASSVLGVAGNTIYFGEGSWLTVV.